This T cell receptor beta chain originates from a study of CD8 T cells in ankylosing spondylitis. Study results and limitations: There were earlier reports of some motif variants in reactive arthritis synovial fluid and blood. CD8+ by phenotype, disease-linked clones were relatively rare in peripheral blood. Enrichment of disease-linked clones was reportedly significant in matched ankylosing spondylitis synovial fluid. Apparently characteristic of ankylosing spondylitis blood was a TCR beta motif (fewer than ten highly homologous variants).

With respect to this clonotype: The antigen remains unidentified.

Quantitative 5'-RACE with molecular barcodes generated TCR beta libraries. From the 5' RACE reads, TCRdb called clonotypes with MiXCR, one entry per CDR3 protein. Of around 390,000 distinct CDR3 sequences detected, 20% to 25% appear once; the ten largest clones hold about 15%. V shed 0 bases, J shed 4 bases, and the junction held 5 bases outside the gene matches. Looked up from germline, CDR1 is MNHEY and CDR2 is SVGAGI. CDR3 length equals 15 residues. This sequence joins TRBV6-5 and TRBJ1-1; 7 bases agree with TRBD1. Source material: blood, either unsorted or a sorted T cell fraction (not recorded which). The sequence derives from a male donor with ankylosing spondylitis. The CDR3 region has the DNA TGTGCCAGCAGTTACTCGCTCAGGGGGGCCACTGAAGCTTTCTTT. This encodes CASSYSLRGATEAFF.